The present TCR beta chain was sequenced within a study of Ad26.COV2.S vaccination and SARS-CoV-2 variants. Indicated treatment: some 20 received Ad26.COV2.S at low or high dose, single or two shots; several received placebo; per-sample allocation not given. Samples were taken on day 63 after the first vaccine or placebo injection. Profiling relied on immunoSEQ multiplex PCR, and the TCRdb table lists in-frame clones only, not all of them. The sample consists of 410,000 or so clones, about 93% of them appearing once. General observations from the study: Measurements of TCR breadth and depth may have given underestimates of the total T cell responses. Substantial breadth in spike-specific CD8+ and CD4+ T cell responses was reportedly seen after vaccination.

With regard to this clone: Its antigen is undetermined.

There are 14 residues in the CDR3. V dropped 12 bases and J dropped 4 bases, with 17 bases sitting between them. Looked up from germline, CDR1 is KGHDR and CDR2 is SFDVKD. The chain uses TRBV24-1 and TRBJ2-2; either TRBD1 or TRBD2 may supply D (5 bases each). The source was peripheral blood, collected in a trial of Ad26.COV2.S vaccine versus placebo. The receptor's source is a person aged 18-65 years who received the Ad26.COV2.S COVID-19 vaccine or a placebo. CDR3 DNA sequence: TGTGCCTCTACCGGGACCGGGATCACCGGGGAGCTGTTTTTT. Its protein is CASTGTGITGELFF.